This T cell receptor beta chain was retrieved from a study of OX40 agonist ivuxolimab in advanced cancers. Overall study context: Patients were infused with ivuxolimab every 2 weeks at 0.01 to 10 mg/kg.

The method was immunoSEQ multiplex PCR; TCRdb's version includes in-frame clones alone and lacks a portion of them. Here the sample spans some 72,000 clones, about 90% being singletons. Details on this clone: Antigen: not known. One junction end does not reproduce the germline sequence, and a read error may be involved.

In germline, CDR1 is ENHRY, CDR2 SYGVKD. The CDR3 totals 11 residues. Study-level findings and limits: Expanded clones were, on average, more numerous in CD8+ T cells than in CD4+. Among the lowest peripheral clonal expansion occurred in 0.1-3.0 mg/kg partial responders.

The source of this sequence is an adult with an advanced solid tumor such as melanoma, head and neck, liver or kidney cancer. The rearrangement links TRBV10-3 to TRBJ2-7; the match to TRBD2 covers 11 bases. The specimen was CD4+ or CD8+ T cells sorted from blood, collected in a trial of the OX40 agonist ivuxolimab. The CDR3 loop is CASGRLDEQYF. Here the CDR3 DNA reads TGCGCTAGCGGGAGGCTCGACGAGCAGTACTTC.